The clone carrying this TCR beta chain was picked up a small number of times. Its antigen remains unknown. From the 5' RACE reads, TCRdb called clonotypes with MiXCR, one entry per CDR3 protein. The table has fewer than 450,000 distinct CDR3 sequences, approximately 30% seen once. This record comes from a study of identical twins' blood T cells. Study observations and caveats: Even for out-of-frame TCRbeta, twins reportedly shared V gene usage much more than unrelated donors.

The trim removed 5 bases at V and 3 bases at J, leaving 4 bases unmatched. This CDR3 region has 14 residues. Germline loops: CDR1 SGHRS, CDR2 YFSETQ. Source material: PBMCs. The chain carries TRBV5-1 and TRBJ1-1; TRBD1 matches at 10 bases. The TCR comes from a woman aged 18-55 years in good health. CDR3 sequence (DNA): TGCGCCAGCAGTTCCGGGACAGGGGACACTGAAGCTTTCTTT. It yields the protein CASSSGTGDTEAFF.